This TCR beta chain was retrieved from a study of control samples from healthy donors and cancer patients (dated by TCRdb to about 2020). Library preparation used the immunoSEQ multiplex PCR assay. TCRdb provides this immuneACCESS table in a form limited to in-frame rearrangements. Some clones are lacking; in checked studies, under half of them reflect an unresolved V gene, and why the rest are absent is not known. The sample records some 80,000 clones, roughly 92% of which are singletons. Clones ranked in the top ten supply almost 6% of the sample. As for this clone: Its antigen is currently not known. Base qualities are missing; no much larger clone stands one base away.

Measured from the cysteine to the phenylalanine, the CDR3 is 15 residues long. Of all the DNA, just the CDR3 is kept, 45 bases in frame from base 1. The germline V gene encodes CDR1 MNHEY and CDR2 SVGAGI. Trimming at the junction amounts to 3 bases on V and 3 bases on J, and the germline ends lie 13 bases apart. The chain uses TRBV6-5 and TRBJ2-3; tentative D gene TRBD2, with 6 bases matching. What was sequenced was blood. The clonotype comes from a woman aged 55 to 70 in good health. The CDR3 here reads CASSYRSSVTDTQYF. The DNA sequence follows: TGTGCCAGCAGTTATAGGTCTAGCGTTACAGATACGCAGTATTTT.